This T cell receptor beta chain derives from a study of blood T cell repertoires in COVID-19. The wider study: Both acute and convalescent COVID-19 samples were obtained from the United States, Italy and Spain. T cells, B-cell-depleted T cells, or PBMCs supplied cDNA or gDNA.

In its sample, this clone was seen a few times. Per germline, CDR1 LNHNV and CDR2 YYDKDF (reference sequence). The ends were cut back, 1 base at V and 1 base at J, with 8 bases in the middle. This CDR3 contains 15 residues. In the study's own analysis: From reference gene primer amplification, estimates of nucleated cell counts were derived. TCRdb keeps only in-frame clones here, not all; method: immunoSEQ multiplex PCR. That table gives V, J and clone size, and the DNA gave D and trimming. The sample includes 100,000 or so clones, approximately 91% of them seen just once. This sequence was found in a man aged 45-65 years with active COVID-19. V usage is TRBV15 and J usage is TRBJ2-1; weak D call: TRBD2 (5 bases). Sequences were obtained from peripheral blood. The CDR3 sequence is CATSRVGGSYNEQFF. The CDR3 DNA follows: TGTGCCACCAGCAGAGTAGGCGGGTCCTACAATGAGCAGTTCTTC.